These 21 T cell receptor beta chains were sequenced from one sample in a study of cytomegalovirus exposure and HLA in healthy donors. Primers included in the PCR were 60 Vbeta and 13 Jbeta primers. Measured with immunoSEQ multiplex PCR; TCRdb has only the in-frame clones, and not every one. Among fewer than 140,000 clones, less than 80% were seen once, and the ten largest hold 3% to 4%. Specimen: PBMCs. The receptor set was obtained from a man aged 55 to 69 in good health and CMV-seronegative.

This sequence joins TRBV2 and TRBJ1-1; 7 bases agree with TRBD1. The CDR3 loop spans 16 amino acids. V lost 3 bases to trimming and J lost 4 bases; unmatched junction nucleotides: 11. Germline CDR1 reads SNHLY; CDR2 reads FYNNEI. The DNA of the CDR3 is TGTGCCAGCAGTGAGAGAAGACAGGGAGGAGGCACTGAAGCTTTCTTT. Translation gives CASSERRQGGGTEAFF.

This chain uses TRBV9 with TRBJ2-7; 9 nucleotides align to TRBD1. The length of the CDR3 is 14 residues. Germline V lookup: CDR1 SGDLS, CDR2 YYNGEE. With V trimmed by 3 bases and J by 11 bases, 12 bases remained unmatched. The chain's CDR3 is CASSASGTGYTKYF. The CDR3 region has the DNA TGTGCCAGCAGCGCCTCCGGGACAGGGTATACGAAGTACTTC.

The chain employs TRBV5-8 and TRBJ1-2, with D possibly TRBD1 on 5 matching bases. The germline CDR1 and CDR2 sequences are SGHTS and YDEGEE. The CDR3 extends over 15 amino acids. V gave up 1 base and J gave up 1 base, with 11 bases separating them. The DNA of the CDR3 is TGTGCCAGCAGCTTGCGGGGGGACCTTAACTATGGCTACACCTTC. Protein sequence: CASSLRGDLNYGYTF.

This chain uses TRBV7-2 with TRBJ1-5; D remains ambiguous. The V gene's germline CDR1 is SGHTA and CDR2 FQGNSA. Trimming removed 5 bases at V and 3 bases at J, with 14 bases between. This CDR3 is 15 amino acids long. The CDR3 loop is CASSPSTSLNQPQHF. The CDR3 bases are TGTGCCAGCAGCCCCTCGACAAGCCTCAATCAGCCCCAGCATTTT.

The chain joins TRBV7-2 to TRBJ2-7; D may be TRBD2 (6 bases). Trimming shortened V by 8 bases and J by 0 bases, and 14 bases separated the two germline ends. CDR3 size: 14 residues. CDR1 is SGHTA and CDR2 is FQGNSA in the germline V gene. The CDR3 DNA follows: TGTGCCAGCGGGCGGGGCCTGAGCTCCTACGAGCAGTACTTC. Its translation is CASGRGLSSYEQYF.

CDR3 DNA sequence: TGTGCCACACAGGGTCGGACTGGGGCCAACGTCCTGACTTTC. Translated: CATQGRTGANVLTF. The chain links TRBV6-6 to TRBJ2-6; a weak D match, TRBD1 (6 bases). Germline lookup yields CDR1 MNHNY and CDR2 SVGAGI (reference sequence). Trimming left V 10 bases short and J 2 bases short, with 12 bases between. This CDR3 comprises 14 residues.

This clone has more than one count but fewer than ten. The chain joins TRBV5-1 to TRBJ1-4; TRBD1 matches at 8 bases. The CDR3 runs 15 residues. The germline V gene encodes CDR1 SGHRS and CDR2 YFSETQ. Trimming at V came to 3 bases and at J to 8 bases, leaving 9 bases not matched to a gene. CDR3 in DNA: TGCGCCAGCAGCTATTTGGGGACAGGAGAAGAAAAACTGTTTTTT. Residues: CASSYLGTGEEKLFF. Full variable domain (missing parts from reference TRBV5-1 and TRBJ1-4): KAGVTQTPRYLIKTRGQQVTLSCSPISGHRSVSWYQQTPGQGLQFLFEYFSETQRNKGNFPGRFSGRQFSNSRSEMNVSTLELGDSALYLCASSYLGTGEEKLFFGSGTQLSVL.

This clone was seen once. The J gene is TRBJ1-1, the V gene TRBV14; D call uncertain. The CDR3 sequence is 14 residues long. CDR1 is SGHDN and CDR2 is FVKESK in the germline V gene. V gave up 1 base and J gave up 4 bases, with 10 bases separating them. The CDR3 here is CASSQGARGTEAFF. The CDR3, as DNA: TGTGCCAGCAGCCAAGGGGCCCGGGGCACTGAAGCTTTCTTT.

The V call is TRBV6-5, the J call TRBJ1-2; D perhaps matches TRBD1 (5 bases). Per the germline V gene, CDR1 is MNHEY and CDR2 is SVGAGI. V gave up 0 bases and J gave up 8 bases, with 10 bases separating them. The CDR3 loop spans 13 amino acids. CDR3 sequence reads: CASSYSQGRGYTF. CDR3 nucleotides: TGTGCCAGCAGTTACTCGCAGGGCCGAGGCTACACCTTC.

This clone was seen a few times. The chain employs TRBV15 and TRBJ1-1; weak D call: TRBD1 (6 bases). Germline assignment: CDR1 LNHNV and CDR2 YYDKDF (reference sequence). The CDR3 extends over 13 amino acids. Trimming stripped 3 bases from V and 8 bases from J, with 13 bases between. The chain's CDR3 is CATSRRKDREAFF. The CDR3 DNA reads as TGTGCCACCAGCAGGCGTAAGGACAGAGAAGCTTTCTTT.

Note on this clone: The sample holds other DNA sequences that translate to the same CDR3. The chain is built from TRBV4-3 and TRBJ2-3; D is perhaps TRBD1 (7 bases). This CDR3 region has 14 residues. Germline V gene data show CDR1 as LGHNA and CDR2 as YSLEER. V was pared by 7 bases and J by 3 bases, with 14 bases between. Here the CDR3 reads CASNKAGGTDTQYF. CDR3 in DNA: TGCGCCAGCAACAAAGCAGGGGGGACAGATACGCAGTATTTT.

The chain employs TRBV28 and TRBJ2-5; 13 bases are a match to TRBD2. CDR1 MDHEN and CDR2 SYDVKM come from the germline V gene. The trim removed 5 bases at V and 2 bases at J, leaving 5 bases unmatched. This CDR3 has 16 residues. CDR3 loop: CASSRWTSGGQETQYF. For the CDR3, the DNA is TGTGCCAGCAGTCGGTGGACTAGCGGGGGACAAGAGACCCAGTACTTC.

The chain links TRBV28 to TRBJ2-4; D possibly corresponds to TRBD1 (6 bases). Germline loops: CDR1 MDHEN, CDR2 SYDVKM. The CDR3 is made up of 16 amino acids. The germline V and J ends were trimmed by 6 bases and 7 bases, with 22 bases remaining between them. CDR3 loop: CASSSQAEKGVNIQYF. DNA for the CDR3: TGTGCCAGCAGCTCCCAGGCGGAAAAGGGGGTTAACATTCAGTACTTC.

The chain carries TRBV7-2 and TRBJ1-2; 7 bases are shared with TRBD1. There are 14 residues in the CDR3. Losses at the gene ends were 3 bases for V and 6 bases for J; bases not matched to a gene: 7. The germline V gene has CDR1 SGHTA and CDR2 FQGNSA. The CDR3 DNA follows: TGTGCCAGCAGCTTCGGGGCAGGGGGAGATGGCTACACCTTC. Protein product: CASSFGAGGDGYTF. The full variable domain, completed using reference TRBV7-2 and TRBJ1-2, is GAGVSQSPSNKVTEKGKDVELRCDPISGHTALYWYRQSLGQGLEFLIYFQGNSAPDKSGLPSDRFSAERTGGSVSTLTIQRTQQEDSAVYLCASSFGAGGDGYTFGSGTRLTVV.

The chain uses TRBV7-8 and TRBJ2-5, with D perhaps TRBD2 (6 bases). From germline, CDR1 is SGHVS and CDR2 FQNEAQ. The CDR3 is 14 amino acids. Trimming removed 4 bases at V and 11 bases at J, with 20 bases between. This CDR3 reads CASSSGPWEAEQYF. The DNA for the CDR3 is TGTGCCAGCAGCTCCGGCCCGTGGGAGGCAGAACAGTACTTC.

This chain connects TRBV5-1 to TRBJ2-7, with D possibly matching TRBD1 (5 bases). The CDR3 runs 14 residues. The germline CDR1 and CDR2 sequences are SGHRS and YFSETQ. V was shortened by 0 bases and J by 1 base, with 8 bases between the two germline ends. This chain's CDR3 is CASSLVAGSYEQYF. DNA for the CDR3: TGCGCCAGCAGCTTGGTGGCAGGGTCCTACGAGCAGTACTTC.

The chain employs TRBV9 and TRBJ2-1; D is unresolved. Germline loops: CDR1 SGDLS, CDR2 YYNGEE. The CDR3 extends over 13 amino acids. V lost 2 bases and J lost 3, with 6 bases in between. The CDR3 nucleotides read TGTGCCAGCAGCGTTGCAGACTACAATGAGCAGTTCTTC. Amino acid sequence: CASSVADYNEQFF.

The V call is TRBV7-2, the J call TRBJ2-1, with 8 bases lining up with TRBD1. This CDR3 has 15 residues. From germline, CDR1 is SGHTA and CDR2 FQGNSA. V lost 4 bases, J lost 3 bases, and 5 bases stayed unmatched. The CDR3 sequence: CASSSQGVYYNEQFF. The DNA of the CDR3 is TGTGCCAGCAGCTCACAGGGGGTATACTACAATGAGCAGTTCTTC. Full variable domain (remainder filled in from reference TRBV7-2 and TRBJ2-1): GAGVSQSPSNKVTEKGKDVELRCDPISGHTALYWYRQSLGQGLEFLIYFQGNSAPDKSGLPSDRFSAERTGGSVSTLTIQRTQQEDSAVYLCASSSQGVYYNEQFFGPGTRLTVL.

This chain links TRBV7-2 with TRBJ1-5; TRBD1 is a possible D gene (5 bases). V was cut by 1 base and J by 7 bases, with 8 bases left in between. CDR3 length: 13 amino acids. Germline loops: CDR1 SGHTA, CDR2 FQGNSA. DNA of the CDR3: TGTGCCAGCAGCTTAGAGGGGAGGCAGCCCCAGCATTTT. Translated: CASSLEGRQPQHF.

In its sample, this clone was seen a few times. The gene calls are TRBV21-1 and TRBJ1-3; the table names TRBD1, a call not compared with the DNA. TRBV21-1 is flagged as a pseudogene. This CDR3 is built from 18 residues. In nucleotides, the CDR3 is TGTGCCAGCACCACCGGACAGGAGTACGACAAATCTGGAAACACCATATATTTT. It is translated as CASTTGQEYDKSGNTIYF.

This clone was seen a single time. V and J are TRBV4-2 and TRBJ1-2; the match to TRBD1 covers 9 bases. Germline V gene lookup returns CDR1 LGHNA and CDR2 YNFKEQ. The CDR3 is 16 amino acids. V shed 1 base, J shed 7 bases, and the junction held 10 bases outside the gene matches. Here the CDR3 reads CASSQVGQGSWGGYTF. Here the CDR3 DNA reads TGTGCCAGCAGCCAAGTGGGACAGGGATCCTGGGGTGGCTACACCTTC.